These 15 T cell receptor beta chains were all obtained from the same sample, sequenced in a study of blood T cell repertoires in COVID-19. The protocol was immunoSEQ multiplex PCR, while the TCRdb copy is restricted to in-frame clones and leaves out a portion. The sample includes around 160,000 clones, approximately 88% seen only once; the top ten take over 10%. The sequenced material came from PBMCs or T cells enriched from blood (not recorded which). These receptors were taken from a woman aged 55-69 years who had recovered from COVID-19.

The chain uses TRBV28 and TRBJ1-5, with D perhaps matching TRBD1 (5 bases). The V end was cut by 6 bases, the J end by 15 bases, with 18 bases between. The germline V gene has CDR1 MDHEN and CDR2 SYDVKM. The CDR3 spans 12 residues. CDR3 coding DNA: TGTGCCAGCAGCCCACCGTGGGGGGACCGGCATTTT. It yields the protein CASSPPWGDRHF.

V usage is TRBV10-3 and J usage is TRBJ2-1; 9 bases fit TRBD1. Germline V gives CDR1 ENHRY, CDR2 SYGVKD. The CDR3 is made up of 16 amino acids. With V trimmed by 0 bases and J by 9 bases, 9 bases remained unmatched. The CDR3 is CAISESGGQGRGEQFF. Here the CDR3 DNA reads TGTGCCATCAGTGAGTCTGGGGGACAGGGACGGGGTGAGCAGTTCTTC.

This sequence joins TRBV11-2 and TRBJ1-2; 11 bases agree with TRBD1. With 5 bases clipped from V and 5 bases from J, the junction kept 4 bases outside the gene matches. The germline V gene encodes CDR1 SGHAT and CDR2 FQNNGV. CDR3 size: 14 residues. The CDR3 reads CASSPGQGVYGYTF. CDR3 in DNA: TGTGCCAGCAGCCCGGGACAGGGGGTGTATGGCTACACCTTC.

This chain links TRBV4-2 with TRBJ2-1; weak D call: TRBD2 (6 bases). This CDR3 is built from 14 residues. Germline assignment: CDR1 LGHNA and CDR2 YNFKEQ. Trimming removed 1 base at V and 7 bases at J, with 11 bases between. The CDR3, as DNA: TGTGCCAGCAGCCAAGTACGTGCGGGGAATGAGCAGTTCTTC. This sequence encodes CASSQVRAGNEQFF.

J is TRBJ2-1 and V is TRBV7-9; a possible D gene is TRBD1 (5 bases). The CDR3 contains 16 residues. Looked up from germline, CDR1 is SEHNR and CDR2 is FQNEAQ (reference sequence). The V and J ends lost 2 bases and 0 bases respectively, with 11 bases between them. The CDR3 is CASSLRADSSYNEQFF. CDR3 sequence (DNA): TGTGCCAGCAGCTTAAGGGCAGACAGCTCCTACAATGAGCAGTTCTTC.

The genes are TRBV6-5 and TRBJ1-1, with D unresolved. The CDR3 totals 13 residues. Germline V lookup: CDR1 MNHEY, CDR2 SVGAGI. V was clipped by 6 bases and J by 4 bases, with 12 bases between them. This CDR3 is CASRPRLGTEAFF. CDR3 in DNA: TGTGCCAGCAGGCCTAGACTCGGCACTGAAGCTTTCTTT.

This chain connects TRBV19 to TRBJ2-7; the match to TRBD2 covers 11 bases. Germline lookup yields CDR1 LNHDA and CDR2 SQIVND (reference sequence). The V and J ends lost 10 bases and 9 bases, in that order; junction bases with no gene match: 5. This CDR3 region has 11 residues. The CDR3 region is CATASGRLQYF. As DNA, the CDR3 is TGTGCCACCGCTAGCGGGAGGTTGCAGTACTTC.

V and J are TRBV7-8 and TRBJ2-1, with 8 bases identical to TRBD1. V trimming: 4 bases; J trimming: 2 bases; junction bases outside the gene matches: 13. This CDR3 has 18 amino acids. CDR1 and CDR2 from the germline V gene are SGHVS and FQNEAQ. The CDR3 sequence: CASSSTSRQGSPYNEQFF. The CDR3 coding sequence is TGTGCCAGCAGCTCAACAAGTCGACAGGGGAGTCCCTACAATGAGCAGTTCTTC.

The chain is built from TRBV5-6 and TRBJ1-3, with a possible D match to TRBD1 (5 bases). The CDR3 is 14 amino acids. Germline CDR1 and CDR2: SGHDT and YYEEEE. With 0 bases removed from V and 1 base from J, the gap between germline ends came to 5 bases. DNA of the CDR3: TGTGCCAGCAGCTTGGCAGGGTCTGGAAACACCATATATTTT. It specifies CASSLAGSGNTIYF.

The gene calls are TRBV7-2 and TRBJ2-3; TRBD2 aligns across 10 bases. Germline values: CDR1 SGHTA, CDR2 FQGNSA. This CDR3 has 15 amino acids. Losses at the gene ends were 4 bases for V and 0 bases for J; bases not matched to a gene: 1. In nucleotides, the CDR3 is TGTGCCAGCAGCTCGGGACTAGCGAGCACAGATACGCAGTATTTT. It encodes CASSSGLASTDTQYF.

For the CDR3, the DNA is TGTGCCAGCTCACCACCCGCCAGGGATAATGAAAAACTGTTTTTT. This gives the protein CASSPPARDNEKLFF. The chain has TRBV18 and TRBJ1-4, with D possibly TRBD1 on 5 matching bases. The germline gives CDR1 KGHSH, CDR2 LQKENI. V dropped 0 bases and J dropped 4 bases, with 9 bases sitting between them. The CDR3 sequence is 15 residues long.

The CDR3 protein is CASSTEVEQFF. The CDR3 DNA reads TGTGCCAGCTCGACGGAGGTTGAGCAGTTCTTC. The V gene is TRBV9, the J gene TRBJ2-1; D may be TRBD2 (5 bases). V was pared by 7 bases and J by 9 bases, with 11 bases between. CDR1 is SGDLS and CDR2 is YYNGEE in the germline V gene. This CDR3 is built from 11 residues.

This clone was counted a few times. The rearrangement links TRBV9 to TRBJ2-1; 8 nucleotides match TRBD2. The CDR3 has 15 residues. CDR1 is SGDLS and CDR2 is YYNGEE in the germline V gene. The J segment lost 5 bases and the V segment lost 6 bases, leaving 10 bases of the junction unmatched. CDR3 in DNA: TGTGCCAGCACCCCTGGGACTAGGTTCAACAATGAGCAGTTCTTC. Translation: CASTPGTRFNNEQFF.

V and J are TRBV7-9 and TRBJ1-2; 7 bases agree with TRBD1. V lost 0 bases and J lost 6; bases outside the gene matches: 4. Germline loops: CDR1 SEHNR, CDR2 FQNEAQ (reference sequence). The CDR3 is 14 amino acids. CDR3 in DNA: TGTGCCAGCAGCTTAGCGGGACAGCGAGATGGCTACACCTTC. Amino acids: CASSLAGQRDGYTF.

The V call is TRBV19, the J call TRBJ1-2, with D uncertain. V was trimmed by 3 bases and J by 3 bases, leaving 8 bases between them. Germline-derived CDR1 and CDR2 are LNHDA and SQIVND (reference sequence). This CDR3 is built from 13 residues. The CDR3 region is CASSIESYYGYTF. CDR3 in DNA: TGTGCCAGTAGTATCGAGAGCTACTATGGCTACACCTTC. Supplemented by reference TRBV19 and TRBJ1-2, the full variable domain reads DGGITQSPKYLFRKEGQNVTLSCEQNLNHDAMYWYRQDPGQGLRLIYYSQIVNDFQKGDIAEGYSVSREKKESFPLTVTSAQKNPTAFYLCASSIESYYGYTFGSGTRLTVV.